This is a list of T cell receptor beta chains from one sample in a study of T cells after yellow fever vaccination. One entry per CDR3 protein results from TCRdb running MiXCR on the 5' RACE reads. The sample yields roughly 240,000 distinct CDR3 sequences, roughly 6.3% seen once. This sample comprised CD4+ T cells sorted from PBMCs, obtained on the day of the yellow fever booster vaccination. The receptors stem from a man between 25 and 39 years old who received the YFV17D yellow fever vaccine. CDR3s include the opening cysteine and the closing phenylalanine or tryptophan. A D gene is named only where the DNA matches it firmly. Rows may omit the clone size; those that give it use once, few, many or a size class.

D | size | J | V | DNA | CDR3
- | - | TRBJ2-1 | TRBV6-1 | TGTGCCTACCCAAGACCGAAACGCGATGAGCAGTTCTTC | CAYPRPKRDEQFF
TRBD2 | - | TRBJ2-7 | TRBV27 | TGTTCGTTAGCGGGAGGGACCTACGAGCAGTACTTC | CSLAGGTYEQYF
- | many | TRBJ2-1 | TRBV20-1 | TGCAGTGAGAGACCCCGGGATCCCTACAATGAGCAGTTCTTC | CSERPRDPYNEQFF
- | few | TRBJ2-2 | TRBV20-1 | TGCAGTGCCACCCCTGTCGGAGCCGGATTCACCGGGGAGCTGTTTTTT | CSATPVGAGFTGELFF
- | few | TRBJ2-7 | TRBV10-3 | TGTGCCATCAGTGAGATACAGGTTGGGTACGAGCAGTACTTC | CAISEIQVGYEQYF
- | many | TRBJ2-7 | TRBV20-1 | TGCAGTGCTAGAGATCAGATCAGAAACTCCTACGAGCAGTACTTC | CSARDQIRNSYEQYF
- | few | TRBJ1-1 | TRBV20-1 | TGCAGTGCTGGACAGCGGAACACTGAAGCTTTCTTT | CSAGQRNTEAFF
- | many | TRBJ2-1 | TRBV20-1 | TGCAGTGCTAGACCCGCGTGGGAGCAGTTCTTC | CSARPAWEQFF
- | many | TRBJ2-5 | TRBV9 | TGTGCCAGCAGCACCCGACCGTGGGGAGAGACCCAGTACTTC | CASSTRPWGETQYF
TRBD2 | - | TRBJ2-7 | TRBV28 | TGTGCCAGCAGCCCAGCGGGAGGATCGACCTACGAGCAGTACTTC | CASSPAGGSTYEQYF
- | - | TRBJ2-1 | TRBV29-1 | TGCAGCGGGAGCTTTTTGAACAATGAGCAGTTCTTC | CSGSFLNNEQFF
- | few | TRBJ2-7 | TRBV12-3/TRBV12-4 | TGTGCCAGCGGTAGGCCTGGGGGTGGGGGCGAGCAGTACTTC | CASGRPGGGGEQYF
TRBD1 | many | TRBJ1-5 | TRBV29-1 | TGCAGCGTTGAACAGGGGGCGAATCAGCCCCAGCATTTT | CSVEQGANQPQHF
- | few | TRBJ1-5 | TRBV20-1 | TGCAGTGGGGTCGGGGGGAATCAGCCCCAGCATTTT | CSGVGGNQPQHF
- | many | TRBJ2-1 | TRBV11-2 | TGTGCCAGCAGCTTAGAGGTGCGGTCCTACAATGAGCAGTTCTTC | CASSLEVRSYNEQFF
- | few | TRBJ1-1 | TRBV29-1 | TGCAGCGTTAATACTGAAGCTTTCTTT | CSVNTEAFF
- | many | TRBJ2-3 | TRBV5-1 | TGCGCCAGCAGCCTCCCTGGCACTAGCACAGATACGCAGTATTTT | CASSLPGTSTDTQYF
TRBD2 | - | TRBJ2-1 | TRBV20-1 | TGCAGTGCTAGGTCGAACGCGGGAGGAGTCTACAATGAGCAGTTCTTC | CSARSNAGGVYNEQFF
- | many | TRBJ2-7 | TRBV7-6 | TGTGCCAGCAGCTCAGGCTGGGACGAGCAGTACTTC | CASSSGWDEQYF
- | many | TRBJ2-2 | TRBV28 | TGTGCCAGCATCGGGAGCGGGGAGCTGTTTTTT | CASIGSGELFF
- | few | TRBJ2-1 | TRBV20-1 | TGCAGTGCTAGGGGCCGGTTCTACAATGAGCAGTTCTTC | CSARGRFYNEQFF
- | - | TRBJ2-1 | TRBV4-3 | TGCGCCAGCAGCCACGCTCCTCCGGGATACAATGAGCAGTTCTTC | CASSHAPPGYNEQFF
TRBD2 | few | TRBJ2-7 | TRBV7-2 | TGTGCCAGCAGCTCCGGGACTAGCGGGAGGATGCAGTACTTC | CASSSGTSGRMQYF
TRBD2 | few | TRBJ2-1 | TRBV9 | TGTGCCAGCAGCGCCGGGACTAGCGTCAATGAGCAGTTCTTC | CASSAGTSVNEQFF